The 4 T cell receptor beta chains below all came from one sample that was sequenced in a study of cytomegalovirus exposure and HLA in healthy donors. In the PCR, 60 Vbeta and 13 Jbeta primers were used. Sequencing used immunoSEQ multiplex PCR; TCRdb keeps in-frame clones, though not all of them. The table has about 89,000 clones, under 80% seen once. Sequencing was performed on PBMCs. These receptors were taken from a young woman in good health and CMV-seronegative.

The J gene is TRBJ1-1, the V gene TRBV15, with no clear D. The CDR3 contains 15 residues. Germline loops: CDR1 LNHNV, CDR2 YYDKDF (reference sequence). V lost 6 bases, J lost 3 bases, and 17 bases lay in between. CDR3 protein: CATSAGRLGYTEAFF. The CDR3 region has the DNA TGTGCCACCAGTGCGGGTCGTTTAGGGTACACTGAAGCTTTCTTT.

A few counts support this clone. The rearrangement joins TRBV15 to TRBJ2-7; TRBD1 agrees at 10 bases. V dropped 2 bases and J dropped 2; count of bases not matched to a gene: 3. The CDR3 totals 15 residues. The germline V gene encodes CDR1 LNHNV and CDR2 YYDKDF (reference sequence). CDR3 DNA sequence: TGTGCCACCAGCAGATCCGGGACAGGGGCCTACGAGCAGTACTTC. Its translation: CATSRSGTGAYEQYF.

The J gene is TRBJ2-5, the V gene TRBV30, with TRBD1 as a possible D gene (7 bases). Germline assignment: CDR1 GTSNPN and CDR2 SVGIG (reference sequence). Trimming cost V 4 bases and J 4 bases, with 19 bases left between them. The CDR3 runs 15 residues. The CDR3 DNA sequence: TGTGCCTGGAACTCCCTGACAGGGACTTTAGAGACCCAGTACTTC. Its protein is CAWNSLTGTLETQYF. The full variable domain, in which reference TRBV30 and TRBJ2-5 provide the parts outside the CDR3, is SQTIHQWPATLVQPVGSPLSLECTVEGTSNPNLYWYRQAAGRGLQLLFYSVGIGQISSEVPQNLSASRPQDRQFILSSKKLLLSDSGFYLCAWNSLTGTLETQYFGPGTRLLVL.

This rearrangement joins TRBV10-3 to TRBJ2-1, with 7 bases aligning to TRBD2. Germline lookup yields CDR1 ENHRY and CDR2 SYGVKD. V was pared by 5 bases and J by 8 bases, with 3 bases of the junction left unmatched. The CDR3 covers 12 residues. Here the CDR3 DNA reads TGTGCCATCAGTTCTAGCGGCTATGAGCAGTTCTTC. Its protein product is CAISSSGYEQFF.